This T cell receptor beta chain was captured by sequencing in a study of persistence of HIV-infected CD4 T cells. The wider study: CD4+ T cells responding to CMV or HIV-1 Gag were isolated.

Stimulation used 8 to 10 ug/mL lysate from CMV-infected fibroblasts. Sorted nonresponding memory CD4+ T cells were CD40L-negative, CD69-negative, CD45RO-high. Undetectable plasma HIV-1 RNA below 50 copies/mL lasted at least 4 years. The immunoSEQ assay was version 4, run in survey mode. Assay: immunoSEQ multiplex PCR; the TCRdb copy retains only in-frame clones and omits some. The sample contains 50,000 or so clones, about four fifths of which appear only once. This clone has just one count. Its antigen is undetermined. There are 14 residues in the CDR3. Deletions cut 2 bases from V and 2 bases from J, with 7 bases between. Looked up from germline, CDR1 is MNHNS and CDR2 is SASEGT.

This TCR came from an adult man with HIV who was CMV-seropositive. Sequenced here: CD4+ T cells sorted from PBMCs after roughly 19-hour stimulation, sampled from a patient who received antiretroviral therapy. The chain joins TRBV6-1 to TRBJ1-5; D may be TRBD1 (5 bases). In nucleotides, the CDR3 is TGTGCCAGCAGTGAAATAGGGGGCAATCAGCCCCAGCATTTT. It codes for CASSEIGGNQPQHF.